A selection of T cell receptor beta chains follows, all from one sample in a study of T cell responses to AZD1222 COVID-19 vaccine. The method was immunoSEQ multiplex PCR; TCRdb's version includes in-frame clones alone and lacks a portion of them. The profile covers some 150,000 clones, with 88% appearing a single time and more than 12% taken by the ten largest. This specimen was peripheral blood, taken on day 0 of AZD1222 vaccination. These receptors originate from an adult in good health. The conserved cysteine and the conserved F or W are not part of the CDR3 here.

cdr3_aa	v_call	j_call
ASHSPGVYGYT	TRBV19	TRBJ1-2
ASSETGAMGPYNSPLH	TRBV28	TRBJ1-6
ASSLNRDNSPLH	TRBV11-2	TRBJ1-6
ASSVSAGGLYEQF	TRBV2	TRBJ2-1
ASSTNLKPGLVTTGELF	TRBV7-9	TRBJ2-2
ASSRTVGEAF	TRBV5-4	TRBJ1-1
ASSFRDTKEKLF	TRBV6-5	TRBJ1-4
ASSTGLGGYT	TRBV9	TRBJ1-2
ASPGSYGYT	TRBV24-1	TRBJ1-2
ASSPSTVGDQPQH	TRBV27	TRBJ1-5
ASRALVGPQH	TRBV2	TRBJ1-5
ASGLKSHTEAF	TRBV12-5	TRBJ1-1
ASSSRGGSSTEAF	TRBV11-2	TRBJ1-1
ASSQYTSGADNEQF	TRBV4-2	TRBJ2-1
ASSPWTSGDPKQY	TRBV3-1/TRBV3-2	TRBJ2-7
ASSPPRGDSWEQY	TRBV6-2/TRBV6-3	TRBJ2-7
ASSLYMAQETQY	TRBV5-6	TRBJ2-5
ASTRSYRGSSYEQY	TRBV2	TRBJ2-7
ASRTRPGQGSYEQY	TRBV2	TRBJ2-7
ASSLASGDTDTQY	TRBV5-1	TRBJ2-3
ASSVATGAQNTEAF	TRBV9	TRBJ1-1
ASSPFRGDTGELF	TRBV18	TRBJ2-2
ASSYSPRSYEQY	TRBV6-6	TRBJ2-7
ASSSGTINYGYT	TRBV21-1	TRBJ1-2
ASSNDSGNTIY	TRBV7-9	TRBJ1-3
ASSSFQGGGTEAF	TRBV5-1	TRBJ1-1
ASISTGRKLF	TRBV19	TRBJ1-4
ASSFDRNTEAF	TRBV6-4	TRBJ1-1
SVGQFYEQY	TRBV29-1	TRBJ2-7
ASSPRTGEQY	TRBV18	TRBJ2-7
ASMTGPPGNEQF	TRBV5-1	TRBJ2-1
ASSLSPGQLTEAF	TRBV7-2	TRBJ1-1
ASSPSVAISYEQY	TRBV5-1	TRBJ2-7
ASSRTGQGRYEQY	TRBV27	TRBJ2-7
AWSLGINYGYT	TRBV30	TRBJ1-2
ASSRPEQAPY	TRBV4-2	TRBJ2-7
ASSLNLHTEAF	TRBV6-5	TRBJ1-1
ASSPWRFGTGAYGYT	TRBV5-1	TRBJ1-2
ASEESSYNSPLH	TRBV28	TRBJ1-6
ATNRESSGNTIY	TRBV10-3	TRBJ1-3
ASSLETGGKYGYT	TRBV5-4	TRBJ1-2
ASSYSKELNTEAF	TRBV6-5	TRBJ1-1
ASKESAPSSTEAF	TRBV19	TRBJ1-1
ASSPGAGGTTEAF	TRBV18	TRBJ1-1
ARKRRLSYEQY	TRBV21-1	TRBJ2-7
ASSLTGGAEAF	TRBV28	TRBJ1-1
ASSFQPGPNEKLF	TRBV9	TRBJ1-4
ASSLEAGTSTDTQY	TRBV11-2	TRBJ2-3
ASSLQDYNSPLH	TRBV7-8	TRBJ1-6
ASSLLIPHNEQF	TRBV7-8	TRBJ2-1
ASSSPRVKETQY	TRBV7-9	TRBJ2-5
ASSGRVGSPNEKLF	TRBV19	TRBJ1-4